The 30 T cell receptor beta chains in this list originate from one sample, sequenced in a study of identical twins (dated by TCRdb to 2016 to 2017). Library method: 5' RACE. Sequenced on an Illumina HiSeq 2000. Through fastp at Q25 and MiXCR, TCRdb rebuilt clones from the public reads, retaining in-frame beta chains. Rows are unified per CDR3 protein, each entry keeping the most common DNA and genes. The sample table holds hundreds of thousands of distinct CDR3 sequences, of which more than 9% were seen once. In total, the top ten clones hold under 2% of the sample. These data were likewise used in another study, on yellow fever vaccine responses in identical twins.

Sequencing was done on a sample of PBMCs. The receptor source for this set is a young woman in good health.

In its sample, this clonotype was seen a few times. The V and J genes are TRBV5-1 and TRBJ2-6; D could derive from TRBD1 or TRBD2 (7 bases each). CDR3 length: 15 amino acids. Germline lookup yields CDR1 SGHRS and CDR2 YFSETQ. The germline V and J ends were trimmed by 7 bases and 1 base, with 12 bases remaining between them. For the CDR3, the DNA is TGCGCCAGCCGGCAGGGGGGGTCTGGGGCCAACGTCCTGACTTTC. Translation gives CASRQGGSGANVLTF.

This clonotype was counted only a few times. This chain joins TRBV27 and TRBJ2-2; possible D gene TRBD1, 6 bases. The CDR3 is 15 residues long. V lost 4 bases, J lost 2 bases, and 11 bases lay in between. Germline CDR1 reads MNHEY; CDR2 reads SMNVEV (reference sequence). CDR3 sequence (DNA): TGTGCCAGCAGTTCGGCAGGGGCTAACACCGGGGAGCTGTTTTTT. It yields the protein CASSSAGANTGELFF.

This clonotype was recorded a few times. The chain joins TRBV2 to TRBJ1-4; TRBD1 aligns across 9 bases. The V gene's germline CDR1 is SNHLY and CDR2 FYNNEI. V lost 6 bases, J lost 2 bases, and 7 bases stayed unmatched. The CDR3 totals 16 residues. CDR3 amino acids: CASSARQGVTNEKLFF. The CDR3 DNA is TGTGCCAGCAGCGCAAGACAGGGGGTTACTAATGAAAAACTGTTTTTT.

This clonotype was recorded at least ten times. V and J are TRBV12-3 or TRBV12-4 and TRBJ1-2; D is uncertain. The V gene lost 3 bases and the J gene lost 5 bases, with 13 bases spanning the gap. CDR3 length: 14 amino acids. The CDR3 loop reads CASSFSPLGYGYTF. Written as DNA, the CDR3 is TGTGCCAGCAGTTTTTCCCCTCTGGGTTATGGCTACACCTTC.

The chain joins TRBV7-6 to TRBJ1-6; maybe TRBD1 (6 bases). This CDR3 contains 18 residues. CDR1 SGHVS and CDR2 FNYEAQ come from the germline V gene. V was shortened by 2 bases and J by 0 bases, with 14 bases between the two germline ends. CDR3 sequence reads: CASSLMRGGSSYNSPLHF. The CDR3 nucleotides are TGTGCCAGCAGCTTAATGCGAGGGGGAAGCTCCTATAATTCACCCCTCCACTTT.

This clonotype was counted between two and nine times. V usage is TRBV20-1 and J usage is TRBJ1-1; no clear D gene. This CDR3 comprises 14 residues. Germline V CDR1 and CDR2: DFQATT, SNEGSKA (reference sequence). Trimming removed 6 bases at V and 7 bases at J, with 21 bases between. In nucleotides, the CDR3 is TGCAGTGCCCCAGTCCCCGGGCATCTAGTTGAAGCTTTCTTT. Its translation is CSAPVPGHLVEAFF.

The table lists this clonotype with many counts. The V call is TRBV20-1, the J call TRBJ2-1; TRBD1 matches at 10 bases. The length of the CDR3 is 14 residues. CDR1 and CDR2 (germline): DFQATT, SNEGSKA (reference sequence). Trimming at V came to 5 bases and at J to 8 bases, leaving 9 bases not matched to a gene. The CDR3 bases are TGCAGTGCTCCGGGACAGGGGAAGGGGCATGAGCAGTTCTTC. Protein: CSAPGQGKGHEQFF.

This clonotype was seen repeatedly, ten times or more. The chain employs TRBV29-1 and TRBJ2-7, with D uncertain. V was clipped by 5 bases and J by 0 bases, with 8 bases between them. The germline V gene encodes CDR1 SQVTM and CDR2 ANQGSEA. The CDR3 contains 12 residues. The CDR3 is CSVLLSSYEQYF. In nucleotides, the CDR3 is TGCAGCGTTTTGCTTAGCTCCTACGAGCAGTACTTC.

Ten or more counts support this clonotype. A much bigger clone sits one base away, suggesting this may be a read error. This sequence joins TRBV6-4 and TRBJ2-3; 12 bases are shared with TRBD1. Germline trimming cut 2 bases from V and 4 bases from J; bases unmatched to any gene: 1. This CDR3 is 15 amino acids long. Per germline, CDR1 MRHNA and CDR2 SNTAGT. The DNA of the CDR3 is TGTGCCAGCAGTGACGGGACAGGGGGCCCAGATACGCAGTATTTT. Its translation is CASSDGTGGPDTQYF.

This clonotype has a handful of counts. V is TRBV6-6 and J is TRBJ2-5; 7 bases line up with TRBD1. With 9 bases clipped from V and 1 base from J, the junction kept 5 bases outside the gene matches. The CDR3 spans 13 residues. CDR1 and CDR2 (germline): MNHNY, SVGAGI (reference sequence). The CDR3 region is CASTDRRQETQYF. DNA for the CDR3: TGTGCCAGTACGGACAGGCGCCAAGAGACCCAGTACTTC.

In this sample, this clonotype turned up many times. The chain employs TRBV7-9 and TRBJ2-1; D is perhaps TRBD1 (6 bases). Germline assignment: CDR1 SEHNR and CDR2 FQNEAQ (reference sequence). V gave up 0 bases and J gave up 0 bases, with 12 bases separating them. This CDR3 contains 17 residues. In DNA, the CDR3 is TGTGCCAGCAGCTTAGCGTTAGGGGGAAGCTCCTACAATGAGCAGTTCTTC. Amino acids: CASSLALGGSSYNEQFF.

This clonotype was detected only a few times. This chain links TRBV7-3 with TRBJ1-5; unclear D gene. Germline V gene data show CDR1 as SGHTA and CDR2 as FQGTGA. The CDR3 has 13 amino acids. With 0 bases removed from V and 15 bases from J, the gap between germline ends came to 15 bases. CDR3 coding DNA: TGTGCCAGCAGCTTAACGGGCGGCAGCCCTGTGCATTTT. It codes for CASSLTGGSPVHF.

This clonotype was recorded a few times. J is TRBJ2-5 and V is TRBV7-9; 7 nucleotides agree with TRBD1. The CDR3 runs to 14 residues. V was clipped by 1 base and J by 6 bases; unmatched bases: 5. Germline-derived CDR1 and CDR2 are SEHNR and FQNEAQ (reference sequence). The CDR3 spells CASSLVAQGQTQYF. The CDR3 DNA sequence: TGTGCCAGCAGCTTAGTTGCACAGGGGCAGACCCAGTACTTC.

This clonotype was counted a few times. Relative to the germline gene, one junction end is altered; a read error may explain this. CDR3 residues: CASSLGWGQGGDDTQYF. CDR3 nucleotide sequence: TGTGCCAGCAGCCTAGGTTGGGGCCAGGGGGGGGACGATACGCAGTATTTT. The chain links TRBV13 to TRBJ2-3; D could derive from TRBD1 or TRBD2 (7 bases each). Germline V gives CDR1 PRHDT, CDR2 FYEKMQ (reference sequence). The CDR3 contains 17 residues.

This chain uses TRBV24-1 with TRBJ2-6, with TRBD1 as a possible D gene (6 bases). Per the germline V gene, CDR1 is KGHDR and CDR2 is SFDVKD. This CDR3 spans 18 amino acids. The V end was cut by 7 bases, the J end by 0 bases, with 18 bases between. CDR3 sequence (DNA): TGTGCCACCAGAGATCCCTGGGACACCAACTCTGGGGCCAACGTCCTGACTTTC. This sequence encodes CATRDPWDTNSGANVLTF.

This clonotype was detected many times. The CDR3 region has the DNA TGTGCCAGCAGTTTATCCCACCGGCTAACAGATACGCAGTATTTT. Encoded protein: CASSLSHRLTDTQYF. This chain uses TRBV12-3 or TRBV12-4 with TRBJ2-3; no definite D call. Between the trimmed V and J ends, which lost 2 bases and 3 bases, there was a span of 12 bases. The CDR3 is made up of 15 amino acids.

The DNA for the CDR3 is TGTGCCAGCAGCCCCGACAGGGGGCAGTTTTATACGCAGTATTTT. Protein product: CASSPDRGQFYTQYF. The chain uses TRBV6-1 and TRBJ2-3, with TRBD1 identical over 10 bases. The CDR3 sequence is 15 residues long. The V and J ends lost 6 bases and 7 bases, in that order; junction bases with no gene match: 10. CDR1 MNHNS and CDR2 SASEGT come from the germline V gene.

The chain has TRBV28 and TRBJ1-1; D may be TRBD1 (6 bases). From germline, CDR1 is MDHEN and CDR2 SYDVKM. V dropped 6 bases and J dropped 4 bases, with 12 bases sitting between them. There are 13 residues in the CDR3. This CDR3 is CASRITGSTEAFF. The DNA for the CDR3 is TGTGCCAGCAGAATTACAGGGTCCACTGAAGCTTTCTTT.

The chain employs TRBV7-9 and TRBJ2-3; 8 nucleotides align to TRBD2. The germline V gene encodes CDR1 SEHNR and CDR2 FQNEAQ (reference sequence). The CDR3 is made up of 12 amino acids. The junction had 4 bases not matched to a gene; V was cut back by 5 bases and J by 9 bases. CDR3 DNA sequence: TGTGCCAGCAGCACCCAGCGGGGGACGCAGTATTTT. Translated: CASSTQRGTQYF.

This chain joins TRBV7-9 and TRBJ1-1, with 8 bases matching TRBD1. Trimming removed 3 bases from V and 6 bases from J; junction bases left unmatched: 12. This CDR3 is built from 16 residues. Germline CDR1 reads SEHNR; CDR2 reads FQNEAQ (reference sequence). The CDR3 sequence: CASSFQGAIFSAEAFF. Here the CDR3 DNA reads TGTGCCAGCAGCTTCCAGGGGGCAATTTTTTCGGCTGAAGCTTTCTTT.

In its sample, this clonotype was seen a few times. The chain combines TRBV20-1 with TRBJ2-3, with 8 positions matching TRBD2. Germline-derived CDR1 and CDR2 are DFQATT and SNEGSKA (reference sequence). This CDR3 comprises 15 residues. Germline trimming cut 6 bases from V and 5 bases from J; bases unmatched to any gene: 13. CDR3 loop: CSAPRRGGGKDTQYF. CDR3 sequence (DNA): TGCAGTGCCCCCCGCCGGGGCGGGGGGAAAGATACGCAGTATTTT.

This clonotype was seen a few times. This chain joins TRBV29-1 and TRBJ2-5; no clear D gene. Germline CDR1 and CDR2: SQVTM and ANQGSEA. This CDR3 spans 10 amino acids. Trimming cost V 3 bases and J 5 bases, with 4 bases left between them. The CDR3 coding sequence is TGCAGCGTTGATGCGGAGACCCAGTACTTC. It specifies CSVDAETQYF.

This clonotype was detected ten times or more. The rearrangement links TRBV12-3 or TRBV12-4 to TRBJ1-5, with 7 bases lining up with TRBD1. Trimming cost V 3 bases and J 1 base; bases outside gene matches: 9. This CDR3 is 17 amino acids long. CDR3 bases: TGTGCCAGCAGTTTCCTCAGGGCACAGGGGAGCAATCAGCCCCAGCATTTT. Translating it yields CASSFLRAQGSNQPQHF.

This clonotype was seen only a few times. The chain joins TRBV13 to TRBJ2-1; TRBD1 aligns across 7 bases. Trimming removed 5 bases from V and 9 bases from J; junction bases left unmatched: 10. This CDR3 comprises 14 residues. Germline V gene sequence: CDR1 PRHDT, CDR2 FYEKMQ (reference sequence). The CDR3 DNA reads TGTGCCAGCAGCCCAACCAACGACAGGGCTGAGCAGTTCTTC. Translating it yields CASSPTNDRAEQFF.

V usage is TRBV6-1 and J usage is TRBJ2-7; 8 bases map to TRBD1. The germline gives CDR1 MNHNS, CDR2 SASEGT. V lost 5 bases, J lost 2 bases, and 2 bases stayed unmatched. The CDR3 runs to 13 residues. Here the CDR3 DNA reads TGTGCCAGCAGTCGACAGGGGCCCTACGAGCAGTACTTC. Its translation: CASSRQGPYEQYF.

The genes are TRBV14 and TRBJ2-1; D remains unclear. With 1 base removed from V and 6 bases from J, the gap between germline ends came to 13 bases. Germline values: CDR1 SGHDN, CDR2 FVKESK. This CDR3 comprises 15 residues. The CDR3 sequence: CASSQAGSYVNEQFF. The CDR3 bases are TGTGCCAGCAGCCAAGCCGGGTCCTATGTCAATGAGCAGTTCTTC.

Ten or more counts support this clonotype. The chain has TRBV25-1 and TRBJ2-7, with D tentatively TRBD2 (6 bases). The germline V gene encodes CDR1 MGHDK and CDR2 SYGVNS. The CDR3 spans 12 residues. Trimming took 5 bases from V and 5 from J, leaving 10 bases between them. CDR3 residues: CASSLTSDEQYF. The DNA for the CDR3 is TGTGCCAGCAGTTTGACTAGTGACGAGCAGTACTTC.

The chain links TRBV10-3 to TRBJ2-7; D remains ambiguous. Trimming took off 4 bases at V and 3 bases at J, with 16 bases between the two ends. Germline loops: CDR1 ENHRY, CDR2 SYGVKD. The CDR3 runs to 15 residues. CDR3 sequence (DNA): TGTGCCATCAGTGGATCCCCCCAAGGATTCTACGAGCAGTACTTC. Its protein product is CAISGSPQGFYEQYF.

V usage is TRBV9 and J usage is TRBJ2-7; TRBD2 matches at 14 bases. This CDR3 has 18 amino acids. Trimming cost V 3 bases and J 4 bases; bases outside gene matches: 12. The V gene's germline CDR1 is SGDLS and CDR2 YYNGEE. In DNA form, the CDR3 reads TGTGCCAGCAGCGCTCCCGGGACTAGCGGGAGCGGGGAGTACGAGCAGTACTTC. Its protein is CASSAPGTSGSGEYEQYF. Looking up the rest from reference TRBV9 and TRBJ2-7 gives the full variable domain: DSGVTQTPKHLITATGQRVTLRCSPRSGDLSVYWYQQSLDQGLQFLIQYYNGEERAKGNILERFSAQQFPDLHSELNLSSLELGDSALYFCASSAPGTSGSGEYEQYFGPGTRLTVT.

This clonotype was counted at least ten times. This CDR3 is CASSLAYSGANVLTF. In DNA, the CDR3 is TGTGCCAGCAGCTTAGCATACTCTGGGGCCAACGTCCTGACTTTC. The chain uses TRBV7-8 and TRBJ2-6; D is undetermined. Trimming took 0 bases from V and 0 from J, leaving 3 bases between them. CDR3 length: 15 amino acids. Germline CDR1 and CDR2: SGHVS and FQNEAQ.